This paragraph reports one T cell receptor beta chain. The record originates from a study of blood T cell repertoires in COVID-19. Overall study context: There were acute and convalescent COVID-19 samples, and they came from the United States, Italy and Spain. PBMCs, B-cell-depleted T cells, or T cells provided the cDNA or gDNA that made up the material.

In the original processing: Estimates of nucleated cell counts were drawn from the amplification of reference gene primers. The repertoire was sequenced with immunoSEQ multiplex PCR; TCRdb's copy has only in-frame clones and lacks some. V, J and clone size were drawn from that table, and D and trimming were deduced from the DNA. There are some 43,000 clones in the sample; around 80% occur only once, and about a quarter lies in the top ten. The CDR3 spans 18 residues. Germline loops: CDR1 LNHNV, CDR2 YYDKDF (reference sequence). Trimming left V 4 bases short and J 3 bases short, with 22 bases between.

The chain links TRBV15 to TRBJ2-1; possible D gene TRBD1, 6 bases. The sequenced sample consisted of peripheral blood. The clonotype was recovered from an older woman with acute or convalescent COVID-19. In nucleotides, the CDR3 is TGTGCCACCAGCACTGAATTACAGGGCAAGGTCCGCTACAATGAGCAGTTCTTC. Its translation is CATSTELQGKVRYNEQFF.